These T cell receptor beta chains were read from a single sample in a study of T-cell memory formation after mild COVID-19. In TCRdb, the 5' RACE reads were re-called with MiXCR into one record per CDR3 protein. The sample has 200,000 to 300,000 distinct CDR3 sequences, over 15% seen once; the top ten hold 20% to 25%. The sequencing sample was made of PBMCs or a T cell subset sorted from them (not recorded which). The receptor source for this set is a man between 18 and 35 years old who had mild COVID-19 (a few samples of this study predate the infection). Cell type and time point are not known. CDR3s include the opening cysteine and the closing phenylalanine or tryptophan. The D gene is left open where the match is weak. Part of the rows lack a size; the others show once, few, many or a class for expanded clones.

j_call: TRBJ2-1
clone_size: -
d_call: TRBD2
v_call: TRBV25-1
cdr3_aa: CASSELGGGGNEQFF
cdr3_nt: TGTGCCAGCAGTGAGCTCGGGGGGGGAGGGAATGAGCAGTTCTTC

j_call: TRBJ2-1
clone_size: -
d_call: -
v_call: TRBV27
cdr3_aa: CASSLRSGEYNEQFF
cdr3_nt: TGTGCCAGCAGTTTGAGGAGCGGCGAGTACAATGAGCAGTTCTTC

j_call: TRBJ2-7
clone_size: many
d_call: -
v_call: TRBV2
cdr3_aa: CASRDGTLWLDEQYF
cdr3_nt: TGTGCCAGCAGGGATGGTACGCTATGGCTGGACGAGCAGTACTTC

j_call: TRBJ1-2
clone_size: few
d_call: -
v_call: TRBV7-3
cdr3_aa: CASSLVGGSYGYTF
cdr3_nt: TGTGCCAGCAGCTTGGTCGGGGGGTCCTATGGCTACACCTTC

j_call: TRBJ1-4
clone_size: few
d_call: TRBD1
v_call: TRBV28
cdr3_aa: CASRAGGWLVREKLFF
cdr3_nt: TGTGCCAGCAGGGCAGGGGGCTGGCTAGTCCGAGAAAAACTGTTTTTT

j_call: TRBJ2-5
clone_size: few
d_call: -
v_call: TRBV3-1
cdr3_aa: CASSQVRETQYF
cdr3_nt: TGTGCCAGCAGCCAAGTCAGGGAGACCCAGTACTTC

j_call: TRBJ2-2
clone_size: -
d_call: -
v_call: TRBV5-4
cdr3_aa: CASSLGGGTLGGVFF
cdr3_nt: TGTGCCAGCAGCTTGGGAGGAGGCACTCTCGGAGGGGTGTTTTTT

j_call: TRBJ2-3
clone_size: few
d_call: -
v_call: TRBV7-3
cdr3_aa: CASSFSSTGRDTQYF
cdr3_nt: TGTGCCAGCAGCTTTTCGTCAACCGGGCGAGATACGCAGTATTTT

j_call: TRBJ1-2
clone_size: -
d_call: TRBD1
v_call: TRBV4-3
cdr3_aa: CASSQLRAGGVYGYTF
cdr3_nt: TGCGCCAGCAGCCAGTTGAGGGCAGGGGGTGTCTATGGCTACACCTTC

j_call: TRBJ1-2
clone_size: few
d_call: -
v_call: TRBV6-5
cdr3_aa: CASSRHRSNYGYTF
cdr3_nt: TGTGCCAGCAGTAGGCACAGGTCTAACTATGGCTACACCTTC